The rows below give T cell receptor beta chains drawn from one sample of a study of control samples from healthy donors and cancer patients. Profiling relied on immunoSEQ multiplex PCR, and the TCRdb table lists in-frame clones only, not all of them. Seen here are 110,000 or so clones, 87% observed once, and the top ten hold roughly an eighth. Source material: blood. These receptor sequences come from a man in his thirties or forties in good health. Both conserved end residues are part of each CDR3. The D gene is left open where the match is weak. Expanded clones are given a class, and other clones once, few, many or no size at all.

V gene: TRBV27
D gene: TRBD1
clone size: NA
J gene: TRBJ1-2
CDR3 protein: CASSPRQGLGNYGYTF
CDR3 DNA: TGTGCCAGCAGTCCGCGACAGGGCCTGGGGAACTATGGCTACACCTTC

V gene: TRBV10-3
D gene: NA
clone size: NA
J gene: TRBJ1-2
CDR3 protein: CAISESVTNYGYTF
CDR3 DNA: TGTGCCATCAGTGAGTCGGTGACTAACTATGGCTACACCTTC

V gene: TRBV7-2
D gene: TRBD1
clone size: NA
J gene: TRBJ1-5
CDR3 protein: CASSLSGGKGQPQHF
CDR3 DNA: TGTGCCAGCAGCTTATCAGGGGGCAAGGGTCAGCCCCAGCATTTT

V gene: TRBV2
D gene: NA
clone size: once
J gene: TRBJ1-6
CDR3 protein: CASSAESASYNSPLHF
CDR3 DNA: TGTGCCAGCAGTGCAGAGAGCGCTAGCTATAATTCACCCCTCCACTTT

V gene: TRBV7-2
D gene: NA
clone size: NA
J gene: TRBJ1-2
CDR3 protein: CASSLDPYGYTF
CDR3 DNA: TGTGCCAGCAGCTTGGACCCCTATGGCTACACCTTC

V gene: TRBV13
D gene: NA
clone size: few
J gene: TRBJ1-5
CDR3 protein: CASSLQGNQPQHF
CDR3 DNA: TGTGCCAGCAGCTTACAGGGCAATCAGCCCCAGCATTTT

V gene: TRBV11-3
D gene: NA
clone size: NA
J gene: TRBJ2-7
CDR3 protein: CASSLAWQGRYEQYF
CDR3 DNA: TGTGCCAGCAGCTTAGCGTGGCAGGGCCGCTACGAGCAGTACTTC

V gene: TRBV9
D gene: NA
clone size: NA
J gene: TRBJ1-2
CDR3 protein: CASSGYGYTF
CDR3 DNA: TGTGCCAGCAGCGGCTATGGCTACACCTTC

V gene: TRBV2
D gene: NA
clone size: NA
J gene: TRBJ2-2
CDR3 protein: CASQTTGELFF
CDR3 DNA: TGTGCCAGCCAAACCACCGGGGAGCTGTTTTTT

V gene: TRBV10-1
D gene: NA
clone size: few
J gene: TRBJ2-3
CDR3 protein: CASSVGFVRQRWGDTDTQYF
CDR3 DNA: TGCGCCAGCAGTGTCGGCTTTGTTCGGCAGAGGTGGGGAGACACAGATACGCAGTATTTT

V gene: TRBV4-1
D gene: TRBD2
clone size: NA
J gene: TRBJ2-7
CDR3 protein: CASSQAGTSVYEQYF
CDR3 DNA: TGCGCCAGCAGCCAAGCCGGGACTAGCGTTTACGAGCAGTACTTC

V gene: TRBV5-1
D gene: NA
clone size: NA
J gene: TRBJ2-3
CDR3 protein: CASSRRHVTDTQYF
CDR3 DNA: TGCGCCAGCAGTCGTCGACATGTCACAGATACGCAGTATTTT

V gene: TRBV6-4
D gene: NA
clone size: NA
J gene: TRBJ1-1
CDR3 protein: CATLAGVEAFF
CDR3 DNA: TGTGCCACCCTCGCGGGGGTTGAAGCTTTCTTT